A single sample gave rise to the 30 T cell receptor beta chains below, sequenced in a study of Ad26.COV2.S vaccination and SARS-CoV-2 variants. The sample's treatment: some 19 received Ad26.COV2.S at low or high dose, single or two shots; 5 received placebo; per-sample allocation not given. Specimen acquisition occurred on day 63 following the initial vaccine or placebo injection. The data were produced by immunoSEQ multiplex PCR, yet TCRdb's version contains in-frame clones alone and is incomplete. The repertoire holds roughly 460,000 clones, with 89% as singletons. This specimen was peripheral blood, taken in a trial of Ad26.COV2.S vaccine versus placebo. The receptor source for this set is a person between 18 and 60 years old who received the Ad26.COV2.S COVID-19 vaccine or a placebo.

J is TRBJ1-1 and V is TRBV14; TRBD1 aligns across 7 bases. The germline V gene has CDR1 SGHDN and CDR2 FVKESK. This CDR3 has 16 residues. Trimming took 0 bases from V and 2 from J; bases not matched to a gene: 6. CDR3 loop: CASSQDYWDRNTEAFF. CDR3 coding DNA: TGTGCCAGCAGCCAAGATTATTGGGACAGAAACACTGAAGCTTTCTTT.

J is TRBJ1-3 and V is TRBV7-9; 8 bases are shared with TRBD1. V gave up 5 bases and J gave up 2 bases; unmatched junction bases: 8. Germline values: CDR1 SEHNR, CDR2 FQNEAQ (reference sequence). CDR3 length: 16 amino acids. The CDR3 reads CASSTPGQGTGNTIYF. Here the CDR3 DNA reads TGTGCCAGCAGCACGCCCGGACAGGGCACTGGAAACACCATATATTTT.

This clone was picked up one time. This chain joins TRBV3-1 (or the pseudogene TRBV3-2) and TRBJ2-5; a weak D match, TRBD1 (6 bases). V lost 2 bases and J lost 2, with 6 bases in between. This CDR3 has 13 residues. Germline assignment: CDR1 LGHDT and CDR2 YNNKEL (reference sequence). CDR3 sequence reads: CASSQQGQETQYF. In DNA, the CDR3 is TGTGCCAGCAGCCAACAGGGGCAAGAGACCCAGTACTTC.

The chain couples TRBV6-5 to TRBJ2-7, with D tentatively TRBD2 (6 bases). V lost 2 bases to trimming and J lost 4 bases, with 12 bases between them. Germline values: CDR1 MNHEY, CDR2 SVGAGI. CDR3 length: 14 residues. As DNA, the CDR3 is TGTGCCAGCAGTTACGGTAGCGGTACGTACGAGCAGTACTTC. This encodes CASSYGSGTYEQYF.

V gene TRBV2 combines with J gene TRBJ1-2, with D tentatively TRBD1 (6 bases). The V gene's germline CDR1 is SNHLY and CDR2 FYNNEI. Trimming cost V 6 bases and J 8 bases, with 19 bases left between them. The CDR3 runs to 14 residues. CDR3 region: CASRNGRGFGGYTF. The CDR3 DNA follows: TGTGCCAGCAGGAATGGCAGGGGTTTCGGAGGCTACACCTTC.

This sequence joins TRBV19 and TRBJ1-5, with D possibly being TRBD1 (5 bases). V was shortened by 4 bases and J by 5 bases, with 18 bases between the two germline ends. In germline, CDR1 is LNHDA, CDR2 SQIVND (reference sequence). The CDR3 has 16 residues. The CDR3 coding sequence is TGTGCCAGTAGTAGGGGCCAGCGGACCTCCTATCAGCCCCAGCATTTT. Translated: CASSRGQRTSYQPQHF.

CDR3 nucleotides: TGTGCCAGCAGCCGGACGGAGAGATTGAACACTGAAGCTTTCTTT. It translates to CASSRTERLNTEAFF. This chain uses TRBV7-3 with TRBJ1-1, with D unclear. The CDR3 runs to 15 residues. Per the germline V gene, CDR1 is SGHTA and CDR2 is FQGTGA. Trimming removed 5 bases from V and 0 bases from J, with 13 bases in between.

The chain is built from TRBV28 and TRBJ2-1, with 9 bases aligning to TRBD2. The CDR3 has 16 residues. In germline, CDR1 is MDHEN, CDR2 SYDVKM. Germline trimming cut 3 bases from V and 8 bases from J; bases unmatched to any gene: 11. CDR3 protein: CASSFPPGLATDEQFF. The CDR3 region has the DNA TGTGCCAGCAGTTTCCCTCCGGGACTAGCAACGGATGAGCAGTTCTTC.

Written as DNA, the CDR3 is TGTGCCAGCAAGGGGGGGTGGACTAATGAAAAACTGTTTTTT. It codes for CASKGGWTNEKLFF. This chain connects TRBV6-5 to TRBJ1-4; D might be TRBD1 (6 bases). The germline V and J ends were trimmed by 7 bases and 2 bases, with 11 bases remaining between them. The CDR3 spans 14 residues. Germline loops: CDR1 MNHEY, CDR2 SVGAGI.

The chain recombines TRBV6-5 with TRBJ1-4, with D possibly being TRBD1 (5 bases). The CDR3 is 12 amino acids. The germline gives CDR1 MNHEY, CDR2 SVGAGI. V was cut by 6 bases and J by 11 bases, with 13 bases left in between. The CDR3 reads CASRTDSFKLFF. The CDR3 DNA reads as TGTGCCAGCAGGACAGACAGTTTTAAACTGTTTTTT.

The CDR3 bases are TGTGCCAGCAGGGGGACTAAGCCCACCGGGGAGCTGTTTTTT. The encoded protein is CASRGTKPTGELFF. The J gene is TRBJ2-2, the V gene TRBV28; TRBD2 matches 7 bases. Trimming cost V 6 bases and J 4 bases; bases outside gene matches: 5. CDR1 and CDR2 from the germline V gene are MDHEN and SYDVKM. CDR3 length: 14 amino acids.

V is TRBV4-1 and J is TRBJ1-1; 8 nucleotides align to TRBD1. The CDR3 is 16 residues long. CDR1 is MGHRA and CDR2 is YSYEKL in the germline V gene. V dropped 5 bases and J dropped 1; count of bases not matched to a gene: 9. The CDR3, as DNA: TGCGCCAGCAGCAGATCGCCCAGGGGGCAGAACACTGAAGCTTTCTTT. Translated: CASSRSPRGQNTEAFF.

The gene calls are TRBV2 and TRBJ2-1, with D perhaps matching TRBD2 (7 bases). CDR1 SNHLY and CDR2 FYNNEI come from the germline V gene. The CDR3 covers 15 residues. Trimming removed 10 bases at V and 1 base at J, with 17 bases between. The CDR3 DNA reads TGTGCCACAACGTTCGAGGGGGGGTCCTACAATGAGCAGTTCTTC. This translates into CATTFEGGSYNEQFF.

The chain recombines TRBV3-1 (or the pseudogene TRBV3-2) with TRBJ1-4; D gene uncertain. This CDR3 is built from 15 residues. The germline V gene encodes CDR1 LGHDT and CDR2 YNNKEL (reference sequence). The germline V and J ends were trimmed by 1 base and 5 bases, with 11 bases remaining between them. The CDR3 DNA reads TGTGCCAGCAGCCAAGTTCCAGCTAGCAATGAAAAACTGTTTTTT. Translated: CASSQVPASNEKLFF.

J is TRBJ2-3 and V is TRBV9; 10 positions agree with TRBD1. This CDR3 region has 14 residues. Germline CDR1 SGDLS, CDR2 YYNGEE. Trimming at V came to 7 bases and at J to 8 bases, leaving 10 bases not matched to a gene. CDR3 region: CASGPGQGYTTQYF. The CDR3 DNA sequence: TGTGCCAGCGGTCCGGGACAGGGGTATACTACGCAGTATTTT.

This clone was observed a handful of times. The rearrangement uses TRBV19 and TRBJ1-5, with unresolved D. This CDR3 comprises 12 residues. V lost 6 bases to trimming and J lost 2 bases, with 5 bases between them. Looked up from germline, CDR1 is LNHDA and CDR2 is SQIVND (reference sequence). The CDR3 sequence is CASSGRNQPQHF. The CDR3 nucleotides are TGTGCCAGTAGCGGACGCAATCAGCCCCAGCATTTT.

This clone was seen once. This chain links TRBV5-1 with TRBJ2-3, with 8 bases that match TRBD1. This CDR3 has 16 residues. V shed 3 bases, J shed 2 bases, and the junction held 8 bases outside the gene matches. Looked up from germline, CDR1 is SGHRS and CDR2 is YFSETQ. The CDR3: CASSSGTGQITDTQYF. The CDR3 bases are TGCGCCAGCAGCTCGGGGACAGGCCAGATCACAGATACGCAGTATTTT. The complete variable domain, with remaining parts taken from reference TRBV5-1 and TRBJ2-3, reads KAGVTQTPRYLIKTRGQQVTLSCSPISGHRSVSWYQQTPGQGLQFLFEYFSETQRNKGNFPGRFSGRQFSNSRSEMNVSTLELGDSALYLCASSSGTGQITDTQYFGPGTRLTVL.

This clone occurred once. CDR3 protein: CASSPLAGGDNTQYF. The CDR3 DNA reads as TGTGCCAGCAGCCCCCTAGCAGGGGGGGATAATACGCAGTATTTT. The chain is built from TRBV7-9 and TRBJ2-3; D assignment may be TRBD1 or TRBD2 (7 bases each). The length of the CDR3 is 15 residues. Trimming shortened V by 5 bases and J by 7 bases, and 19 bases separated the two germline ends. The germline CDR1 and CDR2 sequences are SEHNR and FQNEAQ (reference sequence).

The gene calls are TRBV11-2 and TRBJ2-7; a weak D match, TRBD1 (5 bases). This CDR3 spans 17 amino acids. Trimming took off 2 bases at V and 2 bases at J, with 19 bases between the two ends. Germline values: CDR1 SGHAT, CDR2 FQNNGV. The DNA of the CDR3 is TGTGCCAGCAGCTTATTTTCGGTCGGCAGGGCCGCCTACGAGCAGTACTTC. This codes for CASSLFSVGRAAYEQYF.

This rearrangement joins TRBV6-6 to TRBJ2-1; 11 positions match TRBD2. The CDR3 contains 16 residues. The germline V gene has CDR1 MNHNY and CDR2 SVGAGI (reference sequence). After removal of 6 bases from V and 3 bases from J, the junction contained 7 bases not matched to a gene. The CDR3 is CASSPPSGGLYNEQFF. DNA of the CDR3: TGTGCCAGCAGCCCCCCTAGCGGGGGGCTCTACAATGAGCAGTTCTTC.

In regard to this clone: The same CDR3 arises from other DNA sequences in this sample as well. The chain joins TRBV6-2 or TRBV6-3 to TRBJ2-7; D not certain. V lost 4 bases and J 2 bases, leaving 3 bases between the germline ends. CDR1 MNHEY and CDR2 SVGEGT come from the germline V gene. The CDR3 is made up of 11 amino acids. The CDR3 DNA follows: TGTGCCAGCAGTTCCCCCTACGAGCAGTACTTC. Its protein product is CASSSPYEQYF.

This clone has only one observation. The CDR3 spells CASSLVSSQETQYF. For the CDR3, the DNA is TGTGCCAGCAGCTTAGTTTCCAGTCAAGAGACCCAGTACTTC. The chain couples TRBV7-9 to TRBJ2-5; D ambiguous. Germline assignment: CDR1 SEHNR and CDR2 FQNEAQ (reference sequence). The CDR3 has 14 amino acids. Deletions cut 1 base from V and 2 bases from J, with 8 bases between.

The chain carries TRBV6-1 and TRBJ2-1, with TRBD2 matching over 9 bases. The germline V gene encodes CDR1 MNHNS and CDR2 SASEGT. This CDR3 region has 16 residues. The J segment lost 4 bases and the V segment lost 1 base, leaving 5 bases of the junction unmatched. The CDR3, as DNA: TGTGCCAGCAGTGAAGTTCCTAGCGGGGTTTACAATGAGCAGTTCTTC. It specifies CASSEVPSGVYNEQFF.

The table lists this clone with a count of one. V is TRBV10-3 and J is TRBJ2-7; TRBD1 agrees at 8 bases. This CDR3 contains 15 residues. Germline V gene lookup returns CDR1 ENHRY and CDR2 SYGVKD. Trimming cost V 3 bases and J 1 base; bases outside gene matches: 5. The CDR3 loop is CAISDGTGSSYEQYF. The CDR3 region has the DNA TGTGCCATCAGTGACGGGACAGGTTCTTCCTACGAGCAGTACTTC.

V and J are TRBV9 and TRBJ2-3, with D possibly TRBD1 on 5 matching bases. Germline CDR1 is SGDLS and CDR2 is YYNGEE. Deletions cut 4 bases from V and 6 bases from J, with 18 bases between. The CDR3 spans 15 residues. This CDR3 is CASSPRAGFTDTQYF. The CDR3 nucleotides read TGTGCCAGCAGCCCTAGGGCAGGGTTTACGGATACGCAGTATTTT.

V is TRBV7-9 and J is TRBJ2-7; D is uncertain. Germline lookup yields CDR1 SEHNR and CDR2 FQNEAQ (reference sequence). CDR3 length equals 14 residues. The germline V and J ends were trimmed by 5 bases and 3 bases, with 14 bases remaining between them. This CDR3 reads CASSPPGSYYEQYF. CDR3 nucleotide sequence: TGTGCCAGCAGCCCGCCGGGCAGCTACTACGAGCAGTACTTC.

The rearrangement uses TRBV7-6 and TRBJ2-1; unclear D gene. Trimming removed 2 bases from V and 12 bases from J, with 20 bases in between. This CDR3 has 15 residues. Germline CDR1 reads SGHVS; CDR2 reads FNYEAQ. CDR3 region: CASSLLGGTNAAQFF. CDR3 nucleotides: TGTGCCAGCAGCTTATTAGGCGGCACGAATGCGGCGCAGTTCTTC.

CDR3 amino acids: CASSEAGGNSPLHF. CDR3 sequence (DNA): TGTGCCAGCAGTGAAGCTGGGGGTAATTCACCCCTCCACTTT. This chain uses TRBV2 with TRBJ1-6; tentative D call: TRBD1 (5 bases). Germline CDR1 is SNHLY and CDR2 is FYNNEI. Deletions cut 0 bases from V and 6 bases from J, with 6 bases between. The CDR3 contains 14 residues.

The chain is built from TRBV28 and TRBJ1-2, with TRBD1 as a possible D gene (6 bases). The V end was cut by 3 bases, the J end by 10 bases, with 15 bases between. Germline-derived CDR1 and CDR2 are MDHEN and SYDVKM. CDR3 length equals 13 residues. Here the CDR3 DNA reads TGTGCCAGCAGTTTGGGGGGCCGACAATACTACACCTTC. This sequence encodes CASSLGGRQYYTF.

Remarks on this clone: Other DNA sequences in this specimen translate into the identical CDR3. The CDR3: CASSLGIYEQYF. The DNA of the CDR3 is TGTGCCAGCAGCTTGGGGATCTACGAGCAGTACTTC. The chain combines TRBV5-6 with TRBJ2-7; D not resolved. CDR1 and CDR2 from the germline V gene are SGHDT and YYEEEE. Trimming took off 0 bases at V and 3 bases at J, with 4 bases between the two ends. The CDR3 loop spans 12 amino acids. The whole variable domain, filled in from reference TRBV5-6 and TRBJ2-7, reads DAGVTQSPTHLIKTRGQQVTLRCSPKSGHDTVSWYQQALGQGPQFIFQYYEEEERQRGNFPDRFSGHQFPNYSSELNVNALLLGDSALYLCASSLGIYEQYFGPGTRLTVT.